One and the same sample provided the 5 T cell receptor beta chains below, sequenced in a study of spatial heterogeneity in lung cancer. Their target antigens are unknown. Time point indicated: sample taken at primary tumor resection. Using its own MiXCR run on the 5' RACE reads, TCRdb lists one record per CDR3 protein. The repertoire holds approximately 20,000 distinct CDR3 sequences, approximately 6.5% seen once, with around 20% in the top ten. Study-level results: Within tumors, counts of expanded alpha and beta TCRs tracked tumor mutation counts.

This material consisted of lung tumor tissue, taken at surgery. The receptors here all came from a female donor with early-stage non-small cell lung cancer.

This clonotype was seen many times. The chain couples TRBV29-1 to TRBJ2-1, with D perhaps matching TRBD2 (5 bases). Between the trimmed V and J ends, which lost 5 bases and 9 bases, there was a span of 8 bases. The CDR3 consists of 10 residues. Germline assignment: CDR1 SQVTM and CDR2 ANQGSEA. The CDR3 spells CSVSEGEQFF. The CDR3 region has the DNA TGCAGCGTTTCAGAGGGTGAGCAGTTCTTC.

This clonotype was found many times. The chain's CDR3 is CASSGWTGTDNEQFF. The CDR3 DNA reads as TGTGCCAGCAGTGGCTGGACGGGTACTGACAATGAGCAGTTCTTC. This chain links TRBV6-1 with TRBJ2-1, with D hard to call. V shed 4 bases and J shed 5 bases, with 15 bases lying between them. CDR1 and CDR2 from the germline V gene are MNHNS and SASEGT. This CDR3 contains 15 residues.

This clonotype was recorded a few times. The V call is TRBV28, the J call TRBJ2-7, with D perhaps matching TRBD1 or TRBD2 (5 bases each). V was trimmed by 8 bases and J by 3 bases, leaving 17 bases between them. Germline values: CDR1 MDHEN, CDR2 SYDVKM. The CDR3 is 14 residues long. CDR3 residues: CASGPGTRVYEQYF. CDR3 DNA sequence: TGTGCCAGCGGTCCCGGGACCCGCGTCTACGAGCAGTACTTC.

Sample share makes this clonotype medium-sized (0.01 to 0.1%). The rearrangement joins TRBV29-1 to TRBJ2-7; D is ambiguous. CDR1 and CDR2 (germline): SQVTM, ANQGSEA. The length of the CDR3 is 13 residues. Trimming cost V 4 bases and J 0 bases, with 10 bases left between them. The CDR3 sequence: CSVVLYSSYEQYF. CDR3 coding DNA: TGCAGCGTTGTTCTATATAGCTCCTACGAGCAGTACTTC.

This clonotype was observed at least ten times. The chain is built from TRBV7-3 and TRBJ1-5, with 9 bases matching TRBD1. There are 16 residues in the CDR3. Germline-derived CDR1 and CDR2 are SGHTA and FQGTGA. V was pared by 5 bases and J by 1 base, with 6 bases of the junction left unmatched. For the CDR3, the DNA is TGTGCCAGCAGCCCTGGGACAGGGAGCAGCAATCAGCCCCAGCATTTT. Its translation: CASSPGTGSSNQPQHF. The complete variable domain, with remaining parts taken from reference TRBV7-3 and TRBJ1-5, reads GAGVSQTPSNKVTEKGKYVELRCDPISGHTALYWYRQSLGQGPEFLIYFQGTGAADDSGLPNDRFFAVRPEGSVSTLKIQRTERGDSAVYLCASSPGTGSSNQPQHFGDGTRLSIL.